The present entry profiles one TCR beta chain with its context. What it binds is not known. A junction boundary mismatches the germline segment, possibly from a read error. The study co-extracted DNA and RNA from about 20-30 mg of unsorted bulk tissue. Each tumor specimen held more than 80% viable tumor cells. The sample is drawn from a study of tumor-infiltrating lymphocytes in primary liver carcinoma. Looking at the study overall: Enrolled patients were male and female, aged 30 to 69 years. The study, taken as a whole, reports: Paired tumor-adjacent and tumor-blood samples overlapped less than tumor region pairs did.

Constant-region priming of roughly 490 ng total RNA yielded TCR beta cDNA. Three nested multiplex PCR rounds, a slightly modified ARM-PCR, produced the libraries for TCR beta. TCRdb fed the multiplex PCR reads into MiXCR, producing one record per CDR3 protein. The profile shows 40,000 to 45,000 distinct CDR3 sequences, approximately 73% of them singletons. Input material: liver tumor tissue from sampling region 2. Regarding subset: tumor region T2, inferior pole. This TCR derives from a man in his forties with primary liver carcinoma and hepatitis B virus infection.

CDR3 nucleotide sequence: TGTGTCAGCAAGTCACCGACCTACGAGCAGTACTTT. It specifies CVSKSPTYEQYF. The chain couples TRBV6-5 to TRBJ2-7; D remains ambiguous. The CDR3 has 12 residues. Germline CDR1 and CDR2: MNHEY and SVGAGI.